This T cell receptor (beta chain) was captured by sequencing in a study of glioma-infiltrating T cells after dendritic cell vaccination. Study at large: Dendritic cell vaccination trial patients had either newly diagnosed or recurrent glioblastoma. At biweekly intervals, patients got three intradermal dendritic cell vaccine injections.

The primer mix had 60 V beta and 13 J beta primers. Clones were sequenced by immunoSEQ multiplex PCR, and TCRdb holds only the in-frame ones, with some missing. The table includes around 100,000 clones, roughly four fifths detected once. V lost 7 bases and J lost 2, with 12 bases in between. CDR1 and CDR2 from the germline V gene are SEHNR and FQNEAQ (reference sequence). This CDR3 is built from 14 residues. All glioblastoma patients lacked an isocitrate dehydrogenase mutation. The receptor's source is a human donor with glioblastoma. The chain has TRBV7-9 and TRBJ1-3; a weak D match, TRBD1 (5 bases). This specimen was blood, taken before dendritic cell vaccination. The CDR3 DNA is TGTGCCAGCACCGAGCAGGGAACTGGAAACACCATATATTTT. Translated, it gives CASTEQGTGNTIYF.